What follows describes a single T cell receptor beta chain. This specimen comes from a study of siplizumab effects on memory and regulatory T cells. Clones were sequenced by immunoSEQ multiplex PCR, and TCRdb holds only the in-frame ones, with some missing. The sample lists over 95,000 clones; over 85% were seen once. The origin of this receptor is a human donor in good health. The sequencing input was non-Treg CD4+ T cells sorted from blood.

The CDR3 DNA follows: TGTGCCAGCAGCCTGGGACAGCAAAACATTCAGTACTTC. Translating gives CASSLGQQNIQYF. The chain uses TRBV7-8 and TRBJ2-4; 7 positions match TRBD1. The CDR3 has 13 residues. From germline, CDR1 is SGHVS and CDR2 FQNEAQ. J lost 5 bases, V lost 5 bases, and 3 bases had no gene match. The full variable domain, its missing parts supplied by reference TRBV7-8 and TRBJ2-4, is GAGVSQSPRYKVAKRGQDVALRCDPISGHVSLFWYQQALGQGPEFLTYFQNEAQLDKSGLPSDRFFAERPEGSVSTLKIQRTQQEDSAVYLCASSLGQQNIQYFGAGTRLSVL.